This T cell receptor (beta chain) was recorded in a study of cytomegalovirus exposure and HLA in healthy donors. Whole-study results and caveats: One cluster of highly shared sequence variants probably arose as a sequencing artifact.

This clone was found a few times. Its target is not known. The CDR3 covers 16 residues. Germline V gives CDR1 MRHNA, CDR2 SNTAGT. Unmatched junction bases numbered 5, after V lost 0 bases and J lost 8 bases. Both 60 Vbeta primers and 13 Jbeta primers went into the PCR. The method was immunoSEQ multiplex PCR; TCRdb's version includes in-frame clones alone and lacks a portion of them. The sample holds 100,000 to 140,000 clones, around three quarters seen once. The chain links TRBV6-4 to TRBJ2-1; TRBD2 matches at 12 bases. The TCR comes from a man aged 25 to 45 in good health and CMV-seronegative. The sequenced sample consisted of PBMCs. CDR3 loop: CASSDSASGGADEQFF. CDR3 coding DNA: TGTGCCAGCAGTGACTCGGCTAGCGGGGGGGCCGATGAGCAGTTCTTC.